This T cell receptor beta chain was sequenced in a study of cytomegalovirus exposure and HLA in healthy donors. Vbeta (60) and Jbeta (13) primers were used in the PCR. Method: immunoSEQ multiplex PCR; TCRdb's copy keeps in-frame clones and lacks some. Of approximately 130,000 clones detected, roughly 70% appear once; the ten largest clones hold 2.9%. Sequencing input: PBMCs. This clonotype was sampled from a woman aged 40 to 50 in good health and CMV-seropositive.

The CDR3 DNA reads TGTGCCAGCAGCTCCCAAAGCGGGGGGAACAATGAGCAGTTCTTC. Translating gives CASSSQSGGNNEQFF. The chain couples TRBV7-3 to TRBJ2-1; 9 bases fit TRBD2. From germline, CDR1 is SGHTA and CDR2 FQGTGA. CDR3 length: 15 residues. Unmatched junction bases numbered 6, after V lost 4 bases and J lost 5 bases.